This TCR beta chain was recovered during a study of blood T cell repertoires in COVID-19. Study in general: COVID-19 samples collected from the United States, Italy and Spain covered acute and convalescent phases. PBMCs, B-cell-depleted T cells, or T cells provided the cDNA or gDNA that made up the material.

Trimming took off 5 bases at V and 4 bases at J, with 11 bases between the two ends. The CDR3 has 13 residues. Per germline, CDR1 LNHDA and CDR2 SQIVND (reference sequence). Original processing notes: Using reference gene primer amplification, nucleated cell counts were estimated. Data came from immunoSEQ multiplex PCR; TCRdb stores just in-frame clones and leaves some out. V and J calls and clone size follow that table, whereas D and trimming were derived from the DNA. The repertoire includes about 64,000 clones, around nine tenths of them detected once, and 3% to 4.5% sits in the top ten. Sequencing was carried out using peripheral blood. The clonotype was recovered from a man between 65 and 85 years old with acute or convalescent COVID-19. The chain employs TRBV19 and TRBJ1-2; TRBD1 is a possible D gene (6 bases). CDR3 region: CASSPWTVYGYTF. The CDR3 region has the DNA TGTGCCAGTAGTCCATGGACAGTCTATGGCTACACCTTC.